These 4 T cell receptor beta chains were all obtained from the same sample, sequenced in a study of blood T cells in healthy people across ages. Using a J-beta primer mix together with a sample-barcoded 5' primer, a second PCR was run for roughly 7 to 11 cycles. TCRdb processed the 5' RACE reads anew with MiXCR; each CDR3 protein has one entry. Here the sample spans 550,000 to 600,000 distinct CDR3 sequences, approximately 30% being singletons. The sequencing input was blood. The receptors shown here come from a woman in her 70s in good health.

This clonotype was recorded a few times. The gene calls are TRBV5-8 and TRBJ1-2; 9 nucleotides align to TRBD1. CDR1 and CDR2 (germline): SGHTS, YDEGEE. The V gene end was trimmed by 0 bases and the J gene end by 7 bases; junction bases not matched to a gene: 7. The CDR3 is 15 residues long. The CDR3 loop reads CASSLGGQGGSGYTF. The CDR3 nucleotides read TGTGCCAGCAGCTTGGGGGGACAGGGCGGCAGTGGCTACACCTTC.

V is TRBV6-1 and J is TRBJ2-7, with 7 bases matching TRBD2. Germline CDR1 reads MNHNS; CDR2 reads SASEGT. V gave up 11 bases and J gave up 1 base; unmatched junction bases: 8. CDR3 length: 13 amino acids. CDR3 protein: CASRTSASYEQYF. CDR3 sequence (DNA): TGTGCCTCCCGGACTAGTGCGTCCTACGAGCAGTACTTC.

Here the CDR3 DNA reads TGCAGCGTTGGGGCTGGGGCCAACGTCCTGACTTTC. It is translated as CSVGAGANVLTF. The V gene is TRBV29-1, the J gene TRBJ2-6; D is unclear. CDR3 size: 12 residues. CDR1 and CDR2 from the germline V gene are SQVTM and ANQGSEA. V was pared by 4 bases and J by 2 bases, with 3 bases between.

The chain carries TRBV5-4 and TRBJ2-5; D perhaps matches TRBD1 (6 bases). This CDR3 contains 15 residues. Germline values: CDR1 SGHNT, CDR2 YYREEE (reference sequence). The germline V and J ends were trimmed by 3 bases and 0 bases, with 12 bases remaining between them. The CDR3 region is CASSSKQGHQETQYF. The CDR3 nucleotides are TGTGCCAGCAGCTCCAAGCAGGGGCACCAAGAGACCCAGTACTTC.